This T cell receptor beta chain was sequenced in a study of Ad26.COV2.S vaccination and SARS-CoV-2 variants (dated by TCRdb to the early 2020s). Describing the broader study: Donors in the vaccine arm were drawn from COV1001, a multicentre, randomized, double-blind, placebo-controlled phase I-IIa trial testing Ad26.COV2.S in healthy adults. Ad26.COV2.S was administered intramuscularly at a dose of 5x10^10 or 1x10^11 viral particles, either as one shot or as two shots given 56 days apart. TCRbeta repertoire sequencing was used to assess the specificity and breadth of SARS-CoV-2-reactive T cell receptors after Ad26.COV2.S vaccination. A total of approximately 30 samples were included in the TCR-sequenced set, comprising about 20 Ad26.COV2.S vaccine recipients, 5 placebo recipients and 8 SARS-CoV-2 convalescent individuals. Trial participants were randomized into five groups of five: low-dose or high-dose Ad26.COV2.S given once or twice, or placebo on both occasions. Blinding of investigators to trial group allocation was maintained during experiments and outcome assessment.

From cysteine to phenylalanine, the CDR3 is 13 amino acids long. The kept DNA is CDR3 alone, 39 bases in frame from the first base. The germline V gene provides CDR1 LGHNT and CDR2 FRNRAP. Germline trimming: 7 bases from V, 6 bases from J; junction bases outside gene matches: 6. In the paper's terms, the treatment or condition label means: 15 to 20 received Ad26.COV2.S at low or high dose, single or two shots; several received placebo; per-sample allocation not given. Repertoires of vaccine and placebo recipients were sequenced from samples collected on day 63 after the first injection. In Cohort 1b, about two dozen adults aged 18-55 years were enrolled at a single site in Boston, USA, between 29 July and 7 August 2020. Ad26.COV2.S was a replication-incompetent adenovirus type 26 vector expressing a prefusion-stabilized SARS-CoV-2 spike protein from the original Wuhan strain. The research as a whole found: Comparing responses between vaccine doses or regimens was not something the study was powered to do. The authors noted that the TCR breadth and depth analyses may have underestimated total T cell responses. Non-spike TCR breadth was comparable between vaccine and placebo recipients, consistent with the vaccine containing only spike. Higher spike-specific TCR breadth was observed in Ad26.COV2.S recipients than in placebo recipients (P = 0.0014). Substantial breadth of spike-specific CD8+ and CD4+ T cell responses was reported after vaccination.

Remarks on this clone: This clone's antigen is unknown. No base quality values were provided; no much bigger clone lies one nucleotide off. The same CDR3 also results from other DNA sequences found in this sample.

TCRbeta CDR3 regions were sequenced with the immunoSEQ Assay. After extraction, genomic DNA underwent amplification by bias-controlled multiplex PCR, followed by high-throughput sequencing. The authors' analysis ran thus. Collapsing and filtering of sequences were performed to quantify the absolute abundance of each unique TCRbeta CDR3 region. T cell fraction was estimated by normalizing TCRbeta template counts to usable DNA, which was measured by amplifying reference genes present in all nucleated cells. Repertoire TCRs were annotated as SARS-CoV-2-specific by exact matching of V gene, CDR3 amino acid sequence and J gene to a known reactive TCR set. MIRA supplied the reference SARS-CoV-2 TCR set, which was filtered for enrichment in COVID-19-positive ImmuneCODE repertoires so that public or cross-reactive TCRs were removed. Using the MIRA antigens, annotated TCRs were further analysed by specific ORF or by position within an ORF. Breadth was defined as the number of annotated unique rearrangements divided by the total number of unique productive rearrangements, and depth was defined as the summed frequency of the annotated unique rearrangements. Two-sided Wilcoxon rank-sum tests were used to compare TCR breadth between groups. TCRdb retrieved this table from immuneACCESS and kept in-frame rearrangements only. Not all clones are present; in checked studies, unresolved V genes account for under half, and no reason is known for the remainder. For V, J and clone size, that table is used; D and trimming come from the DNA. The sample table lists 380,000 or so clones, 65% to 90% of them with a count of one. In total, the top ten clones hold roughly 10% of the sample.

Recombination joined TRBV12-5 with TRBJ2-1; 7 central nucleotides agree with TRBD1. Material: peripheral blood, obtained in a trial of Ad26.COV2.S vaccine versus placebo. The clonotype originates from a person aged 18-65 years who received the Ad26.COV2.S COVID-19 vaccine or a placebo. The nucleotides read TGTGCTAGTGCCAGGGACAGCGTCAATGAGCAGTTCTTC. This encodes CASARDSVNEQFF.